This is a list of T cell receptor beta chains from one sample in a study of blood T cell repertoires in COVID-19. Clones were read by immunoSEQ multiplex PCR, and TCRdb kept only the in-frame ones, dropping some. Counted here are 30,000 to 35,000 clones, roughly 82% occurring once; the ten biggest clones make up about 42%. Sequenced input: peripheral blood. The receptors derive from a man of 80 years or more with active or convalescent COVID-19. Both conserved end residues are part of each CDR3. A D gene is named only where the DNA matches it firmly. Some rows have no size entry. The others give once, few or many, or a class for an expanded clone.

clone_size	v_call	j_call	d_call	cdr3_aa	cdr3_nt
NA	TRBV7-2	TRBJ2-3	TRBD2	CASSLTSGVTDTQYF	TGTGCCAGCAGCCTCACTAGCGGCGTCACAGATACGCAGTATTTT
NA	TRBV29-1	TRBJ2-1	TRBD2	CSVDRPSGSYNEQFF	TGCAGCGTTGATCGGCCTAGCGGATCCTACAATGAGCAGTTCTTC
NA	TRBV6-5	TRBJ2-7	TRBD2	CASREILAGGLFEYF	TGTGCCAGCAGGGAGATACTAGCGGGAGGGCTTTTCGAGTACTTC
NA	TRBV18	TRBJ1-1	NA	CASSPPPQGNTEAFF	TGTGCCAGCTCACCACCGCCTCAGGGGAACACTGAAGCTTTCTTT
NA	TRBV28	TRBJ1-1	TRBD1	CASRILQGWDTEAFF	TGTGCCAGCAGGATATTACAGGGGTGGGACACTGAAGCTTTCTTT
few	TRBV6-5	TRBJ1-3	NA	CASSYGPNSGNTIYF	TGTGCCAGCAGTTACGGGCCTAACTCTGGAAACACCATATATTTT
NA	TRBV19	TRBJ2-2	TRBD2	CASSAAGGGYTGELFF	TGTGCCAGTAGTGCAGCGGGGGGAGGCTACACCGGGGAGCTGTTTTTT
NA	TRBV12-3/TRBV12-4	TRBJ2-2	TRBD2	CASSLGGFGELFF	TGTGCCAGCAGTTTGGGGGGGTTCGGGGAGCTGTTTTTT
NA	TRBV7-2	TRBJ1-1	NA	CASSLAEYTEAFF	TGTGCCAGCAGCTTAGCGGAGTACACTGAAGCTTTCTTT
NA	TRBV6-5	TRBJ1-2	NA	CASSYAVGSYGYTF	TGTGCCAGCAGTTACGCAGTCGGGAGCTATGGCTACACCTTC
NA	TRBV28	TRBJ2-5	NA	CASREYQETQYF	TGTGCCAGCCGAGAGTACCAAGAGACCCAGTACTTC
NA	TRBV7-3	TRBJ1-2	NA	CASSSQAGINYGYTF	TGTGCCAGCAGCTCTCAAGCAGGTATCAACTATGGCTACACCTTC
NA	TRBV15	TRBJ1-1	NA	CATSRDREGMNTEAFF	TGTGCCACCAGCAGAGATCGCGAGGGTATGAACACTGAAGCTTTCTTT
NA	TRBV7-9	TRBJ2-5	TRBD2	CASSLGGLAQETQYF	TGTGCCAGCAGCTTAGGAGGACTAGCCCAAGAGACCCAGTACTTC
NA	TRBV24-1	TRBJ2-1	TRBD2	CATSDSDPGVAGFNEQFF	TGTGCCACCAGTGATTCTGATCCCGGGGTAGCGGGGTTCAATGAGCAGTTCTTC
NA	TRBV4-1	TRBJ1-6	NA	CASSPTNRVLNSPLHF	TGCGCCAGCAGCCCCACGAACAGGGTTCTTAATTCACCCCTCCACTTT
NA	TRBV1	TRBJ1-4	NA	CTSSGPGTPSGEKLFF	TGCACCAGCAGCGGGCCGGGGACTCCCTCTGGGGAAAAACTGTTTTTT
NA	TRBV6-5	TRBJ1-2	NA	CASTQQGSYGYTF	TGTGCCAGCACCCAACAGGGCTCCTATGGCTACACCTTC
NA	TRBV5-1	TRBJ2-7	NA	CASSLGAGATYEQYF	TGCGCCAGCAGCTTGGGGGCAGGGGCCACCTACGAGCAGTACTTC
NA	TRBV5-1	TRBJ2-1	TRBD2	CASSHGLAAYNEQFF	TGCGCCAGCAGCCACGGACTAGCGGCCTACAATGAGCAGTTCTTC
NA	TRBV5-8	TRBJ1-5	TRBD1	CASSLGETGAGQPQHF	TGTGCCAGCAGCTTGGGGGAGACAGGGGCAGGGCAGCCCCAGCATTTT
NA	TRBV3-1/TRBV3-2	TRBJ2-7	NA	CASSQVSRERYF	TGTGCCAGCAGCCAAGTCTCACGGGAAAGGTACTTC
NA	TRBV28	TRBJ2-7	NA	CASSTGGESSYEQYF	TGTGCCAGCAGCACAGGGGGGGAGAGCTCCTACGAGCAGTACTTC
once	TRBV10-3	TRBJ2-2	NA	CAISDVGLSNTGELFF	TGTGCCATCAGTGACGTAGGACTCTCGAACACCGGGGAGCTGTTTTTT
NA	TRBV12-5	TRBJ2-3	TRBD1	CASAMDRGDTQYF	TGTGCTAGTGCCATGGACAGGGGAGATACGCAGTATTTT
few	TRBV30	TRBJ2-5	NA	CAWGRGGDGETQYF	TGTGCCTGGGGGCGCGGAGGGGACGGGGAGACCCAGTACTTC
once	TRBV6-5	TRBJ2-7	NA	CASRPQGRTYEQYF	TGTGCCAGCAGGCCGCAGGGGCGCACCTACGAGCAGTACTTC
few	TRBV11-2	TRBJ1-5	TRBD1	CASSSDRDQPQHF	TGTGCCAGCAGCTCCGACAGGGACCAGCCCCAGCATTTT
NA	TRBV19	TRBJ1-1	NA	CASGVQGRGTEAFF	TGTGCCAGTGGAGTACAGGGACGGGGCACTGAAGCTTTCTTT
once	TRBV28	TRBJ2-7	NA	CASSTGTYEQYF	TGTGCCAGCAGTACAGGAACCTACGAGCAGTACTTC
NA	TRBV9	TRBJ2-7	NA	CASSPFLLTYEQYF	TGTGCCAGCAGCCCTTTCTTACTCACCTACGAGCAGTACTTC
once	TRBV10-2	TRBJ1-1	NA	CASSESTRLGSAFF	TGCGCCAGCAGTGAGTCGACTCGGCTGGGTTCGGCTTTCTTT
NA	TRBV27	TRBJ2-7	NA	CASSWRASYEQYF	TGTGCCAGCAGCTGGAGGGCGTCCTACGAGCAGTACTTC